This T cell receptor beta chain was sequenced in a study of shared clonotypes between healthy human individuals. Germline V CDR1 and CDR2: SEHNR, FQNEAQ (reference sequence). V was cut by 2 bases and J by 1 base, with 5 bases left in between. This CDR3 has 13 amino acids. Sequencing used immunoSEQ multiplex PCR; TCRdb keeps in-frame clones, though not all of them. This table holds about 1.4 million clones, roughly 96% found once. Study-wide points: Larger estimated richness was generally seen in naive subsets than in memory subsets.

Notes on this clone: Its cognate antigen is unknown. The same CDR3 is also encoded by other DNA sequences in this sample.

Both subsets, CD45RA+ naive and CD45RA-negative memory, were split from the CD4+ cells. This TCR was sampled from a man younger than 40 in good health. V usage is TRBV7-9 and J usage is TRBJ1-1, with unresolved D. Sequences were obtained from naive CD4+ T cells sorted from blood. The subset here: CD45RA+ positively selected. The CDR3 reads CASSLLSNTEAFF. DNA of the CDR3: TGTGCCAGCAGCTTATTATCGAACACTGAAGCTTTCTTT.